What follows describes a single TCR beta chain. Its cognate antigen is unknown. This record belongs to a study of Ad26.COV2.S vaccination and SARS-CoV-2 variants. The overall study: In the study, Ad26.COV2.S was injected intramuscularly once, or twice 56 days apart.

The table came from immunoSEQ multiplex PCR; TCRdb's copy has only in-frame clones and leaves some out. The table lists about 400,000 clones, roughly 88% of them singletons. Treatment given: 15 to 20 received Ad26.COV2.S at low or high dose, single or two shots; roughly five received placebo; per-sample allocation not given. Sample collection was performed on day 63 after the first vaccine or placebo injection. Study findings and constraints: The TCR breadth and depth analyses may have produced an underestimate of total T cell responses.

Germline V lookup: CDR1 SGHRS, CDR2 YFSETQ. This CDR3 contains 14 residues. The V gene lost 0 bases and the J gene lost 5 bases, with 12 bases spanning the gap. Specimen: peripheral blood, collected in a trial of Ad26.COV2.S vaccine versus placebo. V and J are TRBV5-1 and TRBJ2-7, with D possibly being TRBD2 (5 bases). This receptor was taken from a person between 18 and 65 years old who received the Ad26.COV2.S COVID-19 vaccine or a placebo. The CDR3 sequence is CASSLGGLVHEQYF. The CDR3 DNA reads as TGCGCCAGCAGCTTGGGAGGACTGGTCCACGAGCAGTACTTC. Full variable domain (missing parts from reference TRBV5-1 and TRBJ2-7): KAGVTQTPRYLIKTRGQQVTLSCSPISGHRSVSWYQQTPGQGLQFLFEYFSETQRNKGNFPGRFSGRQFSNSRSEMNVSTLELGDSALYLCASSLGGLVHEQYFGPGTRLTVT.